The entry below gives a single T cell receptor (beta chain) sequence along with its context. Its antigen is undetermined. Generated by immunoSEQ multiplex PCR, the TCRdb table keeps only in-frame clones and is missing some. Among about 71,000 clones listed, about 81% were seen once. This entry belongs to a study of OX40 agonist ivuxolimab in advanced cancers. Study in general: In this trial design, patients received ivuxolimab intravenously at 0.01 to 10 mg/kg every 2 weeks. Recorded diagnoses for dose-escalation patients were hepatocellular carcinoma, melanoma, renal cell or head and neck cancer. Three patients, one with hepatocellular carcinoma and two with cutaneous melanoma, achieved partial responses. General study findings and limits: CD4+ and CD8+ T cells in blood underwent clonal expansion by week 6 at 0.1 to 3.0 mg/kg.

Germline CDR1 SQVTM, CDR2 ANQGSEA. This CDR3 comprises 15 residues. The J segment lost 6 bases and the V segment lost 6 bases, leaving 14 bases of the junction unmatched. The V and J genes are TRBV29-1 and TRBJ2-7, with 10 bases fitting TRBD1. The receptor was derived from an adult with an advanced solid tumor such as melanoma, head and neck, liver or kidney cancer. The material was CD4+ or CD8+ T cells sorted from blood, obtained in a trial of the OX40 agonist ivuxolimab. The CDR3, as DNA: TGCAGCGTGACTGCAGGCGAGACAGGGGGCATCGAGCAGTACTTC. This translates into CSVTAGETGGIEQYF.